The clone carrying this T cell receptor beta chain occurred a few times. Its antigen remains unidentified. This CDR3 spans 16 amino acids. CDR1 is SGHNT, CDR2 YENEEA, per germline. With V trimmed by 2 bases and J by 3 bases, 9 bases remained unmatched. Method: immunoSEQ multiplex PCR; TCRdb's copy keeps in-frame clones and lacks some. In the table there are about 350,000 clones, 80% to 90% of which are singletons. This sample was included in a study of Ad26.COV2.S vaccination and SARS-CoV-2 variants. On the study more broadly: Intramuscularly, Ad26.COV2.S was given either once or twice, 56 days apart. General study points: Total T cell responses, in the TCR breadth and depth analyses, may have been underestimated.

Treatment meaning: around 19 received Ad26.COV2.S at low or high dose, single or two shots; 5 received placebo; per-sample allocation not given. On day 63 after the first injection, vaccine and placebo recipients gave samples. Immunization relied on an Ad26 vector, which expressed Wuhan-strain SARS-CoV-2 spike. This sample comprised peripheral blood, obtained in a trial of Ad26.COV2.S vaccine versus placebo. This chain uses TRBV11-3 with TRBJ2-5; 7 nucleotides align to TRBD1. The sequence was collected from a person between 18 and 60 years old who received the Ad26.COV2.S COVID-19 vaccine or a placebo. CDR3 nucleotides: TGTGCCAGCAGCTTAAGGGGACAGAGAAAAGAAGAGACCCAGTACTTC. It specifies CASSLRGQRKEETQYF.